Below are 26 T cell receptor beta chains sequenced from a single sample in a study of graft-versus-host responses after intestinal transplantation. Their cognate antigens are unknown. Sequencing used immunoSEQ multiplex PCR; TCRdb keeps in-frame clones, though not all of them. The sample holds under 100,000 clones, approximately 80% seen once. The sample was unstimulated CD4+ T cells sorted from spleen or lymph node cells, taken before intestinal transplant. The receptors originated from a human donor who received an intestinal transplant.

This chain uses TRBV28 with TRBJ2-2; 7 bases match TRBD1. This CDR3 is built from 17 residues. Germline-derived CDR1 and CDR2 are MDHEN and SYDVKM. V trimming: 3 bases; J trimming: 1 base; junction bases outside the gene matches: 8. This CDR3 reads CASSFVGGLENTGELFF. The CDR3, as DNA: TGTGCCAGCAGTTTTGTAGGGGGCCTCGAGAACACCGGGGAGCTGTTTTTT.

The chain recombines TRBV6-5 with TRBJ1-2; a weak D match, TRBD1 (5 bases). The CDR3 extends over 12 amino acids. Trimming took off 4 bases at V and 4 bases at J, with 7 bases between the two ends. Germline assignment: CDR1 MNHEY and CDR2 SVGAGI. Here the CDR3 reads CASSSQGYGYTF. The DNA of the CDR3 is TGTGCCAGCAGTTCGCAGGGCTATGGCTACACCTTC.

The rearrangement joins TRBV7-9 to TRBJ2-7; 10 nucleotides match TRBD1. In germline, CDR1 is SEHNR, CDR2 FQNEAQ (reference sequence). The CDR3 has 16 amino acids. Losses at the gene ends were 1 base for V and 6 bases for J; bases not matched to a gene: 9. Here the CDR3 DNA reads TGTGCCAGCAGCTTAGACGACGGGACAGGGGTGCGCGAGCAGTACTTC. Translating it yields CASSLDDGTGVREQYF.

The chain couples TRBV6-1 to TRBJ2-7; unclear D gene. Germline V lookup: CDR1 MNHNS, CDR2 SASEGT. This CDR3 has 12 residues. V was trimmed by 7 bases and J by 6 bases, leaving 13 bases between them. CDR3 sequence: CASKRPITEQYF. In DNA form, the CDR3 reads TGTGCCAGCAAGCGTCCCATTACCGAGCAGTACTTC.

The genes are TRBV11-3 and TRBJ2-1; 11 positions match TRBD2. CDR3 length: 15 residues. The J segment lost 9 bases and the V segment lost 4 bases, leaving 8 bases of the junction unmatched. The V gene's germline CDR1 is SGHNT and CDR2 YENEEA. CDR3: CASSWVAGGQREQFF. The CDR3 nucleotides read TGTGCCAGCAGCTGGGTAGCGGGGGGGCAGCGTGAGCAGTTCTTC.

The rearrangement links TRBV5-5 to TRBJ2-5; 12 nucleotides align to TRBD1. The CDR3 consists of 16 residues. V lost 5 bases to trimming and J lost 5 bases; unmatched junction nucleotides: 10. Germline-derived CDR1 and CDR2 are SGHKS and YYEKEE (reference sequence). Here the CDR3 reads CASSPPPGQGAETQYF. CDR3 nucleotides: TGTGCCAGCAGTCCTCCTCCGGGACAGGGGGCTGAGACCCAGTACTTC.

The V gene is TRBV27, the J gene TRBJ1-2, with D possibly being TRBD1 (5 bases). Trimming left V 5 bases short and J 0 bases short, with 10 bases between. The CDR3 is 14 amino acids. Germline values: CDR1 MNHEY, CDR2 SMNVEV (reference sequence). CDR3: CASSPYRSNYGYTF. The CDR3 DNA reads TGTGCCAGCAGTCCGTACAGGTCTAACTATGGCTACACCTTC.

V usage is TRBV4-1 and J usage is TRBJ2-1; TRBD2 aligns across 8 bases. J gave up 9 bases and V 2 bases, and 12 bases lay outside the gene matches. CDR1 and CDR2 from the germline V gene are MGHRA and YSYEKL. The CDR3 is 16 residues long. The CDR3 spells CASSQFARREEGEQFF. The CDR3 DNA sequence: TGCGCCAGCAGCCAATTCGCTAGGCGGGAGGAAGGTGAGCAGTTCTTC.

J is TRBJ2-5 and V is TRBV19; D remains unclear. Trimming removed 6 bases from V and 7 bases from J, with 15 bases in between. The CDR3 is 13 residues long. The germline CDR1 and CDR2 sequences are LNHDA and SQIVND (reference sequence). The CDR3 spells CASSEQSRGTQYF. The CDR3 DNA follows: TGTGCCAGTAGCGAGCAGAGTAGAGGGACCCAGTACTTC.

The chain joins TRBV27 to TRBJ2-1; D not certain. The CDR3 extends over 13 amino acids. CDR1 and CDR2 (germline): MNHEY, SMNVEV (reference sequence). Trimming stripped 7 bases from V and 3 bases from J, with 10 bases between. CDR3: CASTPGNYNEQFF. CDR3 in DNA: TGTGCCAGCACCCCAGGTAACTACAATGAGCAGTTCTTC.

This chain links TRBV6-5 with TRBJ2-7; D not certain. V was shortened by 5 bases and J by 2 bases, with 10 bases between the two germline ends. This CDR3 is 13 amino acids long. Germline CDR1 is MNHEY and CDR2 is SVGAGI. CDR3 nucleotides: TGTGCCAGCAGTACTCCTTCGACCTACGAGCAGTACTTC. Amino acid sequence: CASSTPSTYEQYF.

The chain is built from TRBV5-1 and TRBJ2-5, with D possibly being TRBD2 (6 bases). Looked up from germline, CDR1 is SGHRS and CDR2 is YFSETQ. Trimming shortened V by 0 bases and J by 0 bases, and 6 bases separated the two germline ends. This CDR3 contains 14 residues. For the CDR3, the DNA is TGCGCCAGCAGCTTGGCGGGGGACCAAGAGACCCAGTACTTC. Translation: CASSLAGDQETQYF.

V and J are TRBV5-4 and TRBJ2-7; 11 bases match TRBD2. The V gene end was trimmed by 0 bases and the J gene end by 2 bases; junction bases not matched to a gene: 10. Germline lookup yields CDR1 SGHNT and CDR2 YYREEE (reference sequence). This CDR3 spans 18 amino acids. The CDR3 region has the DNA TGTGCCAGCAGCTTGGGAGGTTCTAGCGGGGGGCCCACCTACGAGCAGTACTTC. Protein product: CASSLGGSSGGPTYEQYF.

The chain uses TRBV28 and TRBJ2-3; 8 bases match TRBD1. V was clipped by 2 bases and J by 6 bases; unmatched bases: 13. In germline, CDR1 is MDHEN, CDR2 SYDVKM. This CDR3 has 17 amino acids. The CDR3 DNA reads as TGTGCCAGCAGTTTACGCGTCGCAGGGGGCTTTGCGGATACGCAGTATTTT. This gives the protein CASSLRVAGGFADTQYF.

This clone was found a few times. This chain links TRBV27 with TRBJ2-2, with unresolved D. This CDR3 comprises 12 residues. Germline values: CDR1 MNHEY, CDR2 SMNVEV (reference sequence). The V end lost 5 bases, the J end lost 6 bases, and 7 bases lay between the germline ends. The CDR3 nucleotides read TGTGCCAGCAGTCTAACAGCCGGGGAGCTGTTTTTT. This translates into CASSLTAGELFF.

The rearrangement uses TRBV5-4 and TRBJ2-1; 9 bases align to TRBD2. There are 15 residues in the CDR3. The germline V gene encodes CDR1 SGHNT and CDR2 YYREEE (reference sequence). The V gene end was trimmed by 9 bases and the J gene end by 7 bases; junction bases not matched to a gene: 14. As DNA, the CDR3 is TGTGCCACCCCCGGGGCTAGCGGGGTAAGAAATGAGCAGTTCTTC. Protein sequence: CATPGASGVRNEQFF.

The chain combines TRBV5-1 with TRBJ2-7, with 11 bases fitting TRBD1. V shed 6 bases and J 1 base; nucleotides not matched to a gene: 6. The CDR3 length is 15 residues. The germline CDR1 and CDR2 sequences are SGHRS and YFSETQ. The CDR3 region has the DNA TGCGCCAGCAATAGGACAGGGGGCGCATCCTACGAGCAGTACTTC. Amino acids: CASNRTGGASYEQYF.

The chain has TRBV2 and TRBJ2-5; TRBD1 matches 8 bases. Germline V gene lookup returns CDR1 SNHLY and CDR2 FYNNEI. This CDR3 region has 15 residues. Germline trimming cut 6 bases from V and 5 bases from J; bases unmatched to any gene: 11. The DNA of the CDR3 is TGTGCCAGCAGGGACCAGGGGGCGCTAGGCGAGACCCAGTACTTC. Protein: CASRDQGALGETQYF.

This chain joins TRBV11-2 and TRBJ2-7, with 10 bases lining up with TRBD2. CDR1 and CDR2 (germline): SGHAT, FQNNGV. Losses at the gene ends were 5 bases for V and 6 bases for J; bases not matched to a gene: 10. The CDR3 has 15 amino acids. CDR3: CASSPSASGSGEQYF. The CDR3 region has the DNA TGTGCCAGCAGCCCATCGGCTAGCGGGAGTGGCGAGCAGTACTTC. Full variable domain (rest looked up from reference TRBV11-2 and TRBJ2-7): EAGVAQSPRYKIIEKRQSVAFWCNPISGHATLYWYQQILGQGPKLLIQFQNNGVVDDSQLPKDRFSAERLKGVDSTLKIQPAKLEDSAVYLCASSPSASGSGEQYFGPGTRLTVT.

In its sample, this clone was seen once. This chain connects TRBV19 to TRBJ1-2; D is unclear. CDR1 is LNHDA and CDR2 is SQIVND in the germline V gene (reference sequence). Trimming left V 6 bases short and J 2 bases short, with 13 bases between. The CDR3 spans 14 residues. CDR3 sequence: CASSPTATNYGYTF. The CDR3 region has the DNA TGTGCCAGTAGCCCTACAGCCACCAACTATGGCTACACCTTC.

This chain uses TRBV7-9 with TRBJ1-2, with D unclear. Germline-derived CDR1 and CDR2 are SEHNR and FQNEAQ (reference sequence). This CDR3 has 12 residues. V gave up 5 bases and J gave up 4 bases, with 8 bases separating them. This chain's CDR3 is CASSPQVYGYTF. CDR3 DNA sequence: TGTGCCAGCAGCCCTCAGGTCTATGGCTACACCTTC.

The chain combines TRBV10-1 with TRBJ2-7; TRBD1 agrees at 9 bases. Trimming took 3 bases from V and 3 from J; bases not matched to a gene: 6. Germline V CDR1 and CDR2: WNHNN, SYGVQD (reference sequence). This CDR3 has 15 residues. CDR3 residues: CASSDRGTGRYEQYF. Written as DNA, the CDR3 is TGCGCCAGCAGTGATCGTGGGACAGGGCGCTACGAGCAGTACTTC.

This CDR3 is CASSLTIRGYEQYF. In DNA, the CDR3 is TGTGCCAGCAGCTTAACTATAAGGGGCTACGAGCAGTACTTC. The chain combines TRBV11-2 with TRBJ2-7, with D maybe TRBD1 (5 bases). The CDR3 is 14 amino acids. Trimming took off 2 bases at V and 3 bases at J, with 11 bases between the two ends. From germline, CDR1 is SGHAT and CDR2 FQNNGV.

The rearrangement joins TRBV5-5 to TRBJ1-3, with 7 bases lining up with TRBD1. V lost 7 bases, J lost 0 bases, and 10 bases stayed unmatched. The CDR3 extends over 16 amino acids. Germline V CDR1 and CDR2: SGHKS, YYEKEE (reference sequence). As DNA, the CDR3 is TGTGCCAGCGACAGGACAGGAACAAACTCTGGAAACACCATATATTTT. It translates to CASDRTGTNSGNTIYF.

This clone has only a few counts. This sequence joins TRBV6-4 and TRBJ2-2; D is possibly TRBD2 (6 bases). CDR1 is MRHNA, CDR2 SNTAGT, per germline. V was clipped by 8 bases and J by 3 bases, with 10 bases between them. The CDR3 runs to 13 residues. In nucleotides, the CDR3 is TGTGCCAGCGACGGGGGATACACCGGGGAGCTGTTTTTT. Translated: CASDGGYTGELFF.

V gene TRBV29-1 combines with J gene TRBJ2-3; 12 bases agree with TRBD2. The junction had 2 bases not matched to a gene; V was cut back by 6 bases and J by 1 base. The CDR3 loop spans 14 amino acids. Per the germline V gene, CDR1 is SQVTM and CDR2 is ANQGSEA. The CDR3 region is CSVGTSGRTDTQYF. CDR3 DNA: TGCAGCGTAGGGACTAGCGGGCGCACAGATACGCAGTATTTT.